Listed below are T cell receptor beta chains from one sample, sequenced in a study of control samples from healthy donors and cancer patients. Profiling relied on immunoSEQ multiplex PCR, and the TCRdb table lists in-frame clones only, not all of them. The sample comprises 150,000 to 200,000 clones, roughly 91% of which are singletons, and around 1.5% rests with the top ten. The sequenced material came from blood. The receptors stem from a woman aged 30 to 39 in good health. CDR3s include the opening cysteine and the closing phenylalanine or tryptophan. A D gene is named only where the DNA matches it firmly. Rows may omit the clone size; those that give it use once, few, many or a size class.

clone_size,v_call,cdr3_length,j_call,d_call,cdr3_nt,cdr3_aa
once,TRBV4-2,15,TRBJ1-2,.,TGTGCCAGCAGCCAAGATAAGGGAGCTAACTATGGCTACACCTTC,CASSQDKGANYGYTF
.,TRBV3-1/TRBV3-2,15,TRBJ1-3,.,TGTGCCAGCAGCCAAGATGGGGGGCCTGGAAACACCATATATTTT,CASSQDGGPGNTIYF
.,TRBV3-1/TRBV3-2,13,TRBJ2-7,.,TGTGCCAGCAGCCAAGTCCGCGGTCATGAGCAGTACTTC,CASSQVRGHEQYF
.,TRBV28,14,TRBJ1-6,.,TGTGCCAGCAGTTTGGGGAACCAGAATTCACCCCTCCACTTT,CASSLGNQNSPLHF
.,TRBV6-5,16,TRBJ2-3,TRBD1,TGTGCCAGCAGTTACTCGAGGGCAGGGGGCGCAGATACGCAGTATTTT,CASSYSRAGGADTQYF
.,TRBV18,14,TRBJ1-1,TRBD1,TGTGCCAGCTCACGGACAGGAGTGAACACTGAAGCTTTCTTT,CASSRTGVNTEAFF
once,TRBV5-4,13,TRBJ2-5,.,TGTGCCAGCAGCTGGAACAGGGAAGAGACCCAGTACTTC,CASSWNREETQYF
once,TRBV6-2/TRBV6-3,14,TRBJ2-7,.,TGTGCCAGCAGTTACTCTAGCGAAGGGTATGAGCAGTACTTC,CASSYSSEGYEQYF
few,TRBV7-9,13,TRBJ2-7,.,TGTGCCAGCAGCTTAGTTGGGGGGCACGAGCAGTACTTC,CASSLVGGHEQYF
.,TRBV18,13,TRBJ1-1,TRBD1,TGTGCCAGCTACAGGGGCATGAACACTGAAGCTTTCTTT,CASYRGMNTEAFF
.,TRBV12-3/TRBV12-4,11,TRBJ1-1,.,TGTGCCAGCAGTTTCGGGACCGAAGCTTTCTTT,CASSFGTEAFF
.,TRBV6-2/TRBV6-3,17,TRBJ2-1,TRBD2,TGTGCCAGCAGTTACCGTGGACTAGCGGGTTACTACAATGAGCAGTTCTTC,CASSYRGLAGYYNEQFF
.,TRBV6-6,13,TRBJ1-2,.,TGTGCCAGCAGTCAGGGTGGAAGCTATGGCTACACCTTC,CASSQGGSYGYTF
once,TRBV7-2,12,TRBJ1-2,.,TGTGCCAGCAGCCCCCGACAGGATGGCTACACCTTC,CASSPRQDGYTF
.,TRBV19,14,TRBJ1-1,.,TGTGCCAGTAGTACCGGGGCGGCCAACACTGAAGCTTTCTTT,CASSTGAANTEAFF
.,TRBV7-9,16,TRBJ1-2,.,TGTGCCAGCAGCCCCGTCCTCGCCGGGACGGCCTATGGCTACACCTTC,CASSPVLAGTAYGYTF
.,TRBV11-2,16,TRBJ2-7,TRBD1,TGTGCCAGCAGCCCCCACCCAGGGGGCGCCTCCTACGAGCAGTACTTC,CASSPHPGGASYEQYF
few,TRBV27,22,TRBJ2-4,TRBD2,TGTGCCAGCAGTTTATCGGGGACGACGGGACTAGCGGGGGGAAGGGGCAAAAACATTCAGTACTTC,CASSLSGTTGLAGGRGKNIQYF
.,TRBV5-1,13,TRBJ1-1,.,TGCGCCAGCAGCACAGGGTTGGACACTGAAGCTTTCTTT,CASSTGLDTEAFF
.,TRBV4-3,15,TRBJ2-2,TRBD2,TGCGCCAGCAGCTTCCTTAGCGGGCACACCGGGGAGCTGTTTTTT,CASSFLSGHTGELFF
.,TRBV5-1,12,TRBJ1-1,.,TGCGCCAGCAGCTTGGTAGGGTATGAAGCTTTCTTT,CASSLVGYEAFF
.,TRBV27,15,TRBJ2-2,TRBD1,TGTGCCAGCAGTTCTCGGACAGGGAACACCGGGGAGCTGTTTTTT,CASSSRTGNTGELFF
.,TRBV11-3,14,TRBJ1-1,TRBD1,TGTGCCAGCAGCACCGGACAGGGGAACACTGAAGCTTTCTTT,CASSTGQGNTEAFF
.,TRBV6-6,14,TRBJ2-1,TRBD1,TGTGCCAGCAGTTACTTTGGACAGGGCAATGAGCAGTTCTTC,CASSYFGQGNEQFF
.,TRBV24-1,15,TRBJ1-1,.,TGTGCCACCAGTGATTCCAGGGGAGGGAACACTGAAGCTTTCTTT,CATSDSRGGNTEAFF
.,TRBV12-3/TRBV12-4,12,TRBJ2-7,.,TGTGCCAGCAGCCCGACAGTTTACGAGCAGTACTTC,CASSPTVYEQYF
.,TRBV29-1,12,TRBJ1-2,.,TGCAGCGTTGTTCGGGATTCCTATGGCTACACCTTC,CSVVRDSYGYTF
.,TRBV7-3,13,TRBJ1-1,.,TGTGCCAGCAGCTCGGGGGGACGGACTGAAGCTTTCTTT,CASSSGGRTEAFF
.,TRBV6-2/TRBV6-3,12,TRBJ2-5,.,TGTGCCAGCAGCCCAGCCTTAGAGACCCAGTACTTC,CASSPALETQYF
once,TRBV28,16,TRBJ1-5,.,TGTGCCAGCAGTTTGGGTCCGTTGTTTAGCAATCAGCCCCAGCATTTT,CASSLGPLFSNQPQHF
.,TRBV25-1,15,TRBJ2-3,TRBD1,TGTGCCAGCAGTGGGGACAGGGGGCCCGCAGATACGCAGTATTTT,CASSGDRGPADTQYF
.,TRBV3-1/TRBV3-2,16,TRBJ2-3,TRBD2,TGTGCCAGCAGCCCCGGGACTAGCACTTACACAGATACGCAGTATTTT,CASSPGTSTYTDTQYF
.,TRBV6-2/TRBV6-3,15,TRBJ2-4,TRBD2,TGTGCCAGCAGTTACCCGGGACTAGCGGGAGGGATTCGGTACTTC,CASSYPGLAGGIRYF
.,TRBV6-5,15,TRBJ1-3,TRBD1,TGTGCCAGCAGTTACTCGATAGGGGGCAAAAACACCATATATTTT,CASSYSIGGKNTIYF
once,TRBV2,12,TRBJ1-2,.,TGTGCCAGCAGTGAATCCTGGACAGGCTACACCTTC,CASSESWTGYTF
.,TRBV11-2,14,TRBJ1-6,.,TGTGCCAGCAGCCGGACATCCATAAATTCACCCCTCCACTTT,CASSRTSINSPLHF
few,TRBV15,15,TRBJ1-3,TRBD1,TGTGCCACCAGCATCCGACAGGGGCCTGGAAACACCATATATTTT,CATSIRQGPGNTIYF
.,TRBV29-1,12,TRBJ2-5,.,TGCAGCGTTGTACGTCAGAAAGAGACCCAGTACTTC,CSVVRQKETQYF
few,TRBV3-1/TRBV3-2,15,TRBJ1-6,TRBD1,TGTGCCAGCAGCCAATTGACAGGGGGAAATTCACCCCTCCACTTT,CASSQLTGGNSPLHF
once,TRBV6-2/TRBV6-3,13,TRBJ2-7,.,TGTGCCAGCAGTTACGGGACAACCTACGAGCAGTACTTC,CASSYGTTYEQYF
.,TRBV19,17,TRBJ1-5,TRBD1,TGTGCCAGTAGTATACCGGGACAGGGGGGCAGGTATCAGCCCCAGCATTTT,CASSIPGQGGRYQPQHF
few,TRBV6-2/TRBV6-3,14,TRBJ2-5,.,TGTGCCAGCAGTCCCCGTCTAGGGGGGGAGACCCAGTACTTC,CASSPRLGGETQYF
.,TRBV4-2,15,TRBJ1-3,TRBD1,TGTGCCAGCAGCCTCGGGACAGGCTCTGGAAACACCATATATTTT,CASSLGTGSGNTIYF
.,TRBV7-3,14,TRBJ1-2,.,TGTGCCAGCAGCTTAGGTGGGAGCTTCTATGGCTACACCTTC,CASSLGGSFYGYTF